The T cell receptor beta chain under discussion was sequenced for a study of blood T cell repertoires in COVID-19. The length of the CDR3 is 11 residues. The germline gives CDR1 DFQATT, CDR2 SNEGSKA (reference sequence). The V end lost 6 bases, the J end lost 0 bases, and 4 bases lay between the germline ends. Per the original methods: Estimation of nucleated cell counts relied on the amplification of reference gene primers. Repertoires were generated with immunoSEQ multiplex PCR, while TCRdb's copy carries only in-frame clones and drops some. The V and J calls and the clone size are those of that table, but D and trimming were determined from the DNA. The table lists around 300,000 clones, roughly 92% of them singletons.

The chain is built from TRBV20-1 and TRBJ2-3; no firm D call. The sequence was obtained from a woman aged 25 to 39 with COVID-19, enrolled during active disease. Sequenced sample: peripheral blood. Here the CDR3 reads CSAHSTDTQYF. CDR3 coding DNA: TGCAGTGCACACAGCACAGATACGCAGTATTTT.